This is a list of T cell receptor beta chains from one sample in a study of cytomegalovirus exposure and HLA in healthy donors. Repertoires were generated with immunoSEQ multiplex PCR, while TCRdb's copy carries only in-frame clones and drops some. The sample carries 170,000 or so clones, roughly three quarters recorded once. The sample comprised PBMCs. The receptors stem from a woman in her fifties or sixties in good health and CMV-seropositive. Each CDR3 is given with its conserved first and last residue. A D gene is named only where the DNA matches it firmly. The size entry is marked missing in some rows and otherwise reads once, few, many or a size class.

V	J	D	size	CDR3	DNA
TRBV7-5	TRBJ2-1	.	.	CARSLARRGGPSYNEQFF	TGTGCCAGAAGCTTAGCGCGTCGGGGGGGCCCATCCTACAATGAGCAGTTCTTC
TRBV29-1	TRBJ2-3	TRBD2	once	CSVEGGRGARTDTQYF	TGCAGCGTTGAGGGGGGGCGGGGGGCGCGCACAGATACGCAGTATTTT
TRBV6-6	TRBJ2-2	.	once	CASSPDTGELFF	TGTGCCAGCAGTCCAGACACCGGGGAGCTGTTTTTT
TRBV19	TRBJ1-1	.	few	CASRIRGSLNTEAFF	TGTGCCAGTAGAATTCGGGGATCCCTGAACACTGAAGCTTTCTTT
TRBV10-1	TRBJ2-2	.	.	CASAAHTGELFF	TGCGCCAGCGCGGCGCACACCGGGGAGCTGTTTTTT
TRBV5-4	TRBJ2-2	.	.	CASSLGRRRGPSTGELFF	TGTGCCAGCAGCCTCGGGCGCAGGCGGGGACCCAGCACCGGGGAGCTGTTTTTT
TRBV2	TRBJ2-4	TRBD2	.	CASSGLAGGLAKNIQYF	TGTGCCAGCAGTGGGCTAGCGGGGGGCCTAGCCAAAAACATTCAGTACTTC
TRBV9	TRBJ2-2	.	.	CASSVVGTGTSGELFF	TGTGCCAGCAGCGTAGTCGGAACAGGGACAAGCGGGGAGCTGTTTTTT
TRBV27	TRBJ2-1	.	.	CASSLSLLREQFF	TGTGCCAGCAGTTTAAGTCTTCTCAGGGAGCAGTTCTTC
TRBV9	TRBJ1-1	TRBD1	few	CASSSRQGTEAFF	TGTGCCAGCAGCTCCCGACAGGGCACTGAAGCTTTCTTT
TRBV5-4	TRBJ1-2	TRBD1	.	CASSLGQGDGYTF	TGTGCCAGCAGCTTAGGACAGGGAGATGGCTACACCTTC
TRBV5-1	TRBJ2-3	TRBD2	.	CATNPGGLGDTQYF	TGCGCCACTAACCCGGGGGGGCTGGGAGATACGCAGTATTTT
TRBV7-8	TRBJ2-2	.	.	CASSLARSPGELFF	TGTGCCAGTAGCTTAGCGAGGAGTCCCGGGGAGCTGTTTTTT
TRBV30	TRBJ1-1	.	.	CAFVRRGLTTEAFF	TGTGCCTTTGTCAGAAGGGGTTTAACCACTGAAGCTTTCTTT
TRBV16	TRBJ2-7	TRBD1	.	CASSQFGQAEQYF	TGTGCCAGCAGCCAATTTGGACAGGCGGAGCAGTACTTC
TRBV2	TRBJ2-3	TRBD1	.	CASTGQYTDTQYF	TGTGCCAGCACGGGACAGTACACAGATACGCAGTATTTT
TRBV29-1	TRBJ2-7	.	.	CSVQGNYYEQYF	TGCAGCGTCCAGGGGAACTACTACGAGCAGTACTTC
TRBV9	TRBJ2-2	.	.	CASSGGVNTGELFF	TGTGCCAGCAGCGGGGGGGTGAACACCGGGGAGCTGTTTTTT
TRBV9	TRBJ2-7	.	.	CASSVGASGTPYEQYF	TGTGCCAGCAGCGTAGGGGCGTCCGGGACACCCTACGAGCAGTACTTC
TRBV9	TRBJ2-1	.	.	CASSVDGVDGNEQFF	TGTGCCAGCAGCGTGGACGGGGTGGACGGGAATGAGCAGTTCTTC
TRBV2	TRBJ1-2	TRBD1	.	CASRSQGTDGYTF	TGTGCCAGCAGATCACAGGGGACCGATGGCTACACCTTC
TRBV5-1	TRBJ1-1	TRBD1	few	CASSFSGTGGLGENTEAFF	TGCGCCAGCAGCTTCTCCGGGACAGGGGGCTTGGGGGAGAACACTGAAGCTTTCTTT
TRBV7-2	TRBJ1-1	TRBD1	once	CASSLVQGGAFF	TGTGCCAGCAGCTTAGTGCAGGGGGGAGCTTTCTTT
TRBV7-8	TRBJ2-5	.	.	CASSPRGQSYQETQYF	TGTGCCAGCAGCCCCCGAGGGCAGTCGTACCAAGAGACCCAGTACTTC
TRBV7-9	TRBJ1-2	.	few	CASSLSVGGGNGYTF	TGTGCCAGCAGCTTAAGTGTGGGGGGGGGAAATGGCTACACCTTC
TRBV6-6	TRBJ1-6	TRBD1	.	CASSYSTGGSSPLHF	TGTGCCAGCAGTTACTCGACAGGGGGCAGTTCACCCCTCCACTTT
TRBV10-1	TRBJ1-2	.	.	CASSESIGQGGKSAF	TGCGCCAGCAGTGAGTCGATCGGGCAGGGAGGTAAATCCGCCTTC
TRBV19	TRBJ1-2	.	.	CASSTGGSGGYTF	TGTGCCAGTAGTACGGGAGGGTCCGGTGGCTACACCTTC
TRBV11-2	TRBJ2-5	TRBD1	.	CASSPLRIGQGKKTQYF	TGTGCCAGCAGCCCTCTACGAATCGGACAGGGGAAGAAGACCCAGTACTTC
TRBV9	TRBJ2-6	TRBD2	.	CASSPRLAGSSGANVLTF	TGTGCCAGCAGCCCTCGACTAGCGGGTTCCTCTGGGGCCAACGTCCTGACTTTC
TRBV7-3	TRBJ1-3	.	.	CASSLQGASGNTIYF	TGTGCCAGCAGCTTACAAGGGGCGTCTGGAAACACCATATATTTT
TRBV29-1	TRBJ2-7	.	.	CSVEVLAGDLYEQYF	TGCAGCGTTGAAGTTCTCGCAGGGGACCTCTACGAGCAGTACTTC
TRBV5-1	TRBJ1-2	.	.	CASSYRDTTDYTF	TGCGCCAGCAGTTACCGGGACACCACGGACTACACCTTC
TRBV5-6	TRBJ1-6	TRBD1	.	CASSQHPGQGSPLHF	TGTGCCAGCAGCCAACACCCAGGACAGGGTTCACCCCTCCACTTT
TRBV18	TRBJ2-7	.	.	CASSPSRSQGRDYEQYF	TGTGCCAGCTCACCATCTAGGTCGCAGGGGAGAGACTACGAGCAGTACTTC
TRBV4-1	TRBJ2-7	TRBD1	.	CASSQVWDRASTYEQYF	TGCGCCAGCAGCCAAGTCTGGGACAGGGCCTCCACCTACGAGCAGTACTTC
TRBV7-9	TRBJ1-2	.	.	CASSRRSGNGYTF	TGTGCCAGCAGTCGCAGGTCAGGGAATGGCTACACCTTC
TRBV9	TRBJ1-6	TRBD1	once	CASSPQTGERSPLHF	TGTGCCAGCAGCCCCCAGACAGGGGAGAGATCACCCCTCCACTTT
TRBV5-1	TRBJ1-3	.	once	CASSQIGGSSGNTIYF	TGCGCCAGCAGCCAGATAGGCGGCAGCTCTGGAAACACCATATATTTT
TRBV29-1	TRBJ2-5	.	few	CSVDLGAPGKTQYF	TGCAGCGTTGATCTGGGGGCCCCGGGAAAGACCCAGTACTTC
TRBV18	TRBJ1-5	.	.	CASSASGDSNQPQHF	TGTGCCAGCTCAGCTTCGGGAGATAGCAATCAGCCCCAGCATTTT
TRBV5-1	TRBJ2-7	TRBD1	.	CASSLGQGGSTYEQYF	TGCGCCAGCAGCTTGGGACAGGGGGGTAGCACCTACGAGCAGTACTTC
TRBV6-6	TRBJ2-7	TRBD1	few	CASSSGTEGDEQYF	TGTGCCAGCAGTTCAGGGACAGAGGGGGACGAGCAGTACTTC
TRBV19	TRBJ2-1	TRBD1	once	CASSINPGQGKHYYNEQFF	TGTGCCAGTAGTATCAACCCGGGACAGGGGAAGCACTACTACAATGAGCAGTTCTTC
TRBV6-5	TRBJ2-7	TRBD1	.	CASSKRDRLYEQYF	TGTGCCAGCAGCAAACGGGACAGGCTTTACGAGCAGTACTTC
TRBV29-1	TRBJ2-7	.	once	CSVHHTWQGGNEQYF	TGCAGCGTGCACCATACGTGGCAGGGGGGTAACGAGCAGTACTTC
TRBV15	TRBJ1-4	.	few	CATSRGRGDEKLFF	TGTGCCACCAGCAGAGGGCGGGGGGATGAAAAACTGTTTTTT
TRBV4-2	TRBJ2-1	.	few	CASSVALEGEQFF	TGTGCCAGCAGTGTAGCTCTTGAAGGTGAGCAGTTCTTC
TRBV9	TRBJ2-3	TRBD1	.	CASRGDRGGDTQYF	TGTGCCAGCAGAGGGGACAGGGGTGGAGATACGCAGTATTTT
TRBV5-1	TRBJ1-4	.	.	CASSLKTGNYATNEKLFF	TGCGCCAGCAGCTTGAAGACAGGAAACTATGCAACTAATGAAAAACTGTTTTTT
TRBV7-6	TRBJ1-1	.	once	CASSPWGGRDTEAFF	TGTGCCAGCAGCCCCTGGGGAGGGAGGGACACTGAAGCTTTCTTT
TRBV21-1	TRBJ2-3	.	.	CASSRPRDRVTDTQYF	TGTGCCAGCAGCAGACCCCGGGACAGGGTAACGGATACGCAGTATTTT